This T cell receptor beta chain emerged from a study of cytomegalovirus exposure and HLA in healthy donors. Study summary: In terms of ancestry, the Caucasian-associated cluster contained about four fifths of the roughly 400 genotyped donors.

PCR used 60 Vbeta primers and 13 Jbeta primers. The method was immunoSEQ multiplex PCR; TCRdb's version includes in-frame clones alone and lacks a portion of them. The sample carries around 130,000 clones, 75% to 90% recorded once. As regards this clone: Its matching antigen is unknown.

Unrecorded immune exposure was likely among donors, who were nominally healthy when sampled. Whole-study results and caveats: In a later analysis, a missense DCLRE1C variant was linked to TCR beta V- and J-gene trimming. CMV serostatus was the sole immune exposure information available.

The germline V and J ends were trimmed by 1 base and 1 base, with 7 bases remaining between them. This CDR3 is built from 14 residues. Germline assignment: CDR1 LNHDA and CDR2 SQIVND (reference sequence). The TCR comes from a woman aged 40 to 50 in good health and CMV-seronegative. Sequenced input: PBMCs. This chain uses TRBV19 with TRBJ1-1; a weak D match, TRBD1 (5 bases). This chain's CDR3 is CASSIGRGNTEAFF. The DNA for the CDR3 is TGTGCCAGTAGTATAGGGAGGGGGAACACTGAAGCTTTCTTT.